These 2 T cell receptor beta chains were all obtained from the same sample, sequenced in a study of shared clonotypes between healthy human individuals. The method was immunoSEQ multiplex PCR; TCRdb's version includes in-frame clones alone and lacks a portion of them. The sample lists some 2.4 million clones; 90% to 95% were seen once. Sequencing used naive CD4+ T cells from PBMCs. Subset specified: CD45RA+ positively selected. The receptors originated from a man aged 18 to 29 in good health. Some clones in this sample may be carry-over from other donors' samples.

The V and J genes are TRBV30 and TRBJ1-4; TRBD1 agrees at 8 bases. With V trimmed by 0 bases and J by 8 bases, 5 bases remained unmatched. Germline loops: CDR1 GTSNPN, CDR2 SVGIG (reference sequence). The CDR3 is 14 amino acids. CDR3 sequence: CAWSVGQGREKLFF. In DNA form, the CDR3 reads TGTGCCTGGAGTGTAGGACAGGGCCGAGAAAAACTGTTTTTT.

The chain has TRBV5-4 and TRBJ2-4, with D perhaps assigned TRBD1 or TRBD2 (6 bases each). Germline loops: CDR1 SGHNT, CDR2 YYREEE (reference sequence). Trimming shortened V by 3 bases and J by 8 bases, and 15 bases separated the two germline ends. This CDR3 is 14 amino acids long. The CDR3 bases are TGTGCCAGCAGCTCCCCCCAGGAGGGGGACATTCAGTACTTC. Protein sequence: CASSSPQEGDIQYF.